Following are 5 T cell receptor beta chains from one sample sequenced in a study of a mutant IDH1 vaccine in newly diagnosed glioma. Only in-frame clones appear in the TCRdb table, and some are missing; sequencing was by immunoSEQ multiplex PCR. The sample lists under 70,000 clones; about 81% were seen once. Time point of the sample: week 5, during vaccination. Topical imiquimod accompanied each vaccine dose, which consisted of 300 ug of mutant IDH1 20-mer peptide. For these receptors, no antigen is known. The sample in question was PBMCs, obtained from a glioma patient whose treatment included an IDH1 peptide vaccine. The receptors were sampled from a man aged 30-40 years with glioma.

This chain uses TRBV18 with TRBJ1-3; D is uncertain. The length of the CDR3 is 18 residues. Germline V gene sequence: CDR1 KGHSH, CDR2 LQKENI. V was trimmed by 6 bases and J by 0 bases, leaving 21 bases between them. CDR3 DNA sequence: TGTGCCAGCTCCCTTAAAAATATGCAGGCGAACTCTGGAAACACCATATATTTT. It is translated as CASSLKNMQANSGNTIYF.

This clone came up a few times. The CDR3 region is CASSLQNIQYF. CDR3 nucleotide sequence: TGCGCCAGCAGCTTACAAAACATTCAGTACTTC. This chain connects TRBV5-1 to TRBJ2-4; no clear D. V was clipped by 2 bases and J by 5 bases, with 2 bases between them. This CDR3 is built from 11 residues. Germline loops: CDR1 SGHRS, CDR2 YFSETQ.

The chain links TRBV18 to TRBJ2-4; TRBD2 aligns across 8 bases. This CDR3 is 14 amino acids long. The germline CDR1 and CDR2 sequences are KGHSH and LQKENI. Trimming took 2 bases from V and 8 from J; bases not matched to a gene: 5. Here the CDR3 reads CASSPKRGRYIQYF. Written as DNA, the CDR3 is TGTGCCAGCTCACCAAAGCGGGGGAGGTACATTCAGTACTTC.

V and J are TRBV9 and TRBJ1-6, with a tentative D call TRBD1 (6 bases). Germline CDR1 SGDLS, CDR2 YYNGEE. Trimming took off 4 bases at V and 3 bases at J, with 14 bases between the two ends. This CDR3 is built from 16 residues. The CDR3 reads CASSPDRSLYNSPLHF. The CDR3 DNA reads as TGTGCCAGCAGCCCTGACAGGAGTCTCTATAATTCACCCCTCCACTTT.

V gene TRBV6-1 combines with J gene TRBJ1-2; D unresolved. CDR3 length: 16 residues. Germline values: CDR1 MNHNS, CDR2 SASEGT. V was cut by 3 bases and J by 3 bases, with 17 bases left in between. CDR3 DNA: TGTGCCAGCAGTGATAAGAAGGGAAGCCCGGACTATGGCTACACCTTC. This encodes CASSDKKGSPDYGYTF.